Presented here are 10 T cell receptor beta chains from one specimen sequenced in a study of PD-1 blockade in mismatch repair-deficient tumors. Assay used: immunoSEQ multiplex PCR; TCRdb lists only in-frame clones, some missing. The profile covers about 120,000 clones, with around 86% appearing a single time and 13% taken by the ten largest. The sequences come from peripheral blood, collected 44 weeks after starting pembrolizumab. Every receptor here comes from an adult with mismatch repair-deficient cancer.

The chain combines TRBV5-1 with TRBJ2-1; 15 bases map to TRBD2. This CDR3 has 15 amino acids. Trimming at V came to 3 bases and at J to 8 bases, leaving 3 bases not matched to a gene. Looked up from germline, CDR1 is SGHRS and CDR2 is YFSETQ. The CDR3 coding sequence is TGCGCCAGCAGCTCTGGGACTAGCGGGAGGTATGAGCAGTTCTTC. It codes for CASSSGTSGRYEQFF. Looking up the rest from reference TRBV5-1 and TRBJ2-1 gives the full variable domain: KAGVTQTPRYLIKTRGQQVTLSCSPISGHRSVSWYQQTPGQGLQFLFEYFSETQRNKGNFPGRFSGRQFSNSRSEMNVSTLELGDSALYLCASSSGTSGRYEQFFGPGTRLTVL.

The chain employs TRBV9 and TRBJ2-5, with 8 bases lining up with TRBD2. Trimming at V came to 4 bases and at J to 5 bases, leaving 10 bases not matched to a gene. Germline CDR1 is SGDLS and CDR2 is YYNGEE. CDR3 size: 15 residues. The DNA for the CDR3 is TGTGCCAGCAGCTCCCCGAGCGGGAGTTGGGAGACCCAGTACTTC. Its protein product is CASSSPSGSWETQYF.

The V gene is TRBV19, the J gene TRBJ2-1; D gene ambiguous. The CDR3 is 13 residues long. Trimming cost V 4 bases and J 1 base, with 5 bases left between them. The V gene's germline CDR1 is LNHDA and CDR2 SQIVND (reference sequence). The CDR3 sequence is CASSRRSYNEQFF. In DNA, the CDR3 is TGTGCCAGTAGTAGGCGTTCCTACAATGAGCAGTTCTTC.

The chain uses TRBV11-2 and TRBJ2-1, with 7 bases aligning to TRBD1. The V segment lost 5 bases and the J segment 6 bases; nucleotides outside the gene matches: 7. The CDR3 loop spans 14 amino acids. CDR1 and CDR2 from the germline V gene are SGHAT and FQNNGV. CDR3 bases: TGTGCCAGCAGCGCGGACAGGCCAGTCAATGAGCAGTTCTTC. This codes for CASSADRPVNEQFF.

The chain links TRBV4-2 to TRBJ2-3; 7 bases fit TRBD2. The V segment lost 1 base and the J segment 3 bases; nucleotides outside the gene matches: 7. The germline V gene encodes CDR1 LGHNA and CDR2 YNFKEQ. The CDR3 length is 16 residues. The CDR3 nucleotides read TGTGCCAGCAGCCAAGGTGCGGGAGTAGAAACAGATACGCAGTATTTT. As protein: CASSQGAGVETDTQYF.

The chain employs TRBV7-8 and TRBJ2-5, with 12 bases that match TRBD2. J lost 2 bases, V lost 7 bases, and 5 bases had no gene match. The CDR3 has 15 residues. Germline V gene lookup returns CDR1 SGHVS and CDR2 FQNEAQ. CDR3 protein: CASIPGLAGQETQYF. CDR3 DNA sequence: TGTGCCAGCATACCCGGACTAGCGGGGCAAGAGACCCAGTACTTC.

V is TRBV11-2 and J is TRBJ2-1, with TRBD1 matching over 11 bases. The CDR3 totals 15 residues. The V segment lost 5 bases and the J segment 6 bases; nucleotides outside the gene matches: 6. Per the germline V gene, CDR1 is SGHAT and CDR2 is FQNNGV. For the CDR3, the DNA is TGTGCCAGCAGCCCCTGGACAGGGGGCCGCAATGAGCAGTTCTTC. This codes for CASSPWTGGRNEQFF.

The chain is built from TRBV29-1 and TRBJ2-5; no clear D. Germline V gene data show CDR1 as SQVTM and CDR2 as ANQGSEA. The V and J ends lost 5 bases and 1 base respectively, with 5 bases between them. This CDR3 contains 11 residues. The DNA for the CDR3 is TGCAGCGTTTCGGTCCAAGAGACCCAGTACTTC. Residues: CSVSVQETQYF.

In nucleotides, the CDR3 is TGTGCCAGCTGTCCGGGACAGGGGGCCGACGAGCAGTACTTC. The encoded protein is CASCPGQGADEQYF. The chain combines TRBV7-2 with TRBJ2-7; 12 bases line up with TRBD1. The CDR3 is made up of 14 amino acids. The ends lost 8 bases at V and 5 bases at J; junction bases unmatched: 7. CDR1 and CDR2 from the germline V gene are SGHTA and FQGNSA. Full variable domain (remainder filled in from reference TRBV7-2 and TRBJ2-7): GAGVSQSPSNKVTEKGKDVELRCDPISGHTALYWYRQSLGQGLEFLIYFQGNSAPDKSGLPSDRFSAERTGGSVSTLTIQRTQQEDSAVYLCASCPGQGADEQYFGPGTRLTVT.

For the CDR3, the DNA is TGTGCCAGTAGTTCCCAGGGTGGTGAAGAGACCCAGTACTTC. Protein sequence: CASSSQGGEETQYF. The gene calls are TRBV19 and TRBJ2-5, with D possibly matching TRBD1 (5 bases). The V end lost 5 bases, the J end lost 3 bases, and 13 bases lay between the germline ends. Per germline, CDR1 LNHDA and CDR2 SQIVND (reference sequence). The CDR3 length is 14 residues.